This TCR beta chain comes out of a study of blood T cell repertoires in COVID-19. Turning to the study itself: Italy, Spain and the United States were the sources of the convalescent and acute COVID-19 samples. T cells, B-cell-depleted T cells, or PBMCs provided the cDNA or gDNA that served as material.

In the original processing: Nucleated cell counts were estimated from reference gene primer amplification. This table comes from immunoSEQ multiplex PCR, and its TCRdb copy is limited to in-frame clones, with some not included. The D gene and trimming were derived from the DNA, and the V and J assignments and clone size from that table. The sample lists some 150,000 clones; roughly nine tenths were seen once. Trimming left V 5 bases short and J 2 bases short, with 12 bases between. Germline lookup yields CDR1 MDHEN and CDR2 SYDVKM. The CDR3 totals 14 residues. V gene TRBV28 combines with J gene TRBJ1-2; D call uncertain. This receptor was taken from a human donor in a cohort sampled during active COVID-19. The source material was peripheral blood. The CDR3 DNA reads as TGTGCCAGCAGTCATCAGCCCGGGAACTATGGCTACACCTTC. It translates to CASSHQPGNYGYTF.